Below, 15 T cell receptor beta chains from the same sample are listed, as sequenced in a study of blood T cell repertoires in COVID-19. The assay was immunoSEQ multiplex PCR, and TCRdb's table has in-frame clones only and misses some. The sample lists roughly 300,000 clones, around 90% occurring once. The sequenced sample consisted of peripheral blood. These receptors came from a man aged 18 to 29 who had recovered from COVID-19.

The CDR3 bases are TGTGCCAGCAGCTTGGGGGAGGGGACCTACAATGAGCAGTTCTTC. Translation: CASSLGEGTYNEQFF. The rearrangement links TRBV5-4 to TRBJ2-1; the match to TRBD2 covers 7 bases. The CDR3 loop spans 15 amino acids. Trimming took 0 bases from V and 2 from J; bases not matched to a gene: 2. The germline CDR1 and CDR2 sequences are SGHNT and YYREEE (reference sequence).

V and J are TRBV5-8 and TRBJ1-6; a possible D gene is TRBD1 (6 bases). V was clipped by 0 bases and J by 10 bases, with 14 bases between them. The CDR3 consists of 15 residues. Germline V gene data show CDR1 as SGHTS and CDR2 as YDEGEE. CDR3: CASSLAGGGGSPLHF. As DNA, the CDR3 is TGTGCCAGCAGCTTGGCAGGTGGGGGCGGCTCACCCCTCCACTTT.

This clone was observed a few times. The chain links TRBV4-1 to TRBJ1-1; a possible D gene is TRBD1 (6 bases). Trimming took off 1 base at V and 4 bases at J, with 13 bases between the two ends. The CDR3 loop spans 15 amino acids. The germline V gene has CDR1 MGHRA and CDR2 YSYEKL. The CDR3 bases are TGCGCCAGCAGCCAAGCGGGCACAGGGTCCACTGAAGCTTTCTTT. It is translated as CASSQAGTGSTEAFF.

The chain has TRBV7-3 and TRBJ2-3, with TRBD2 matching over 11 bases. The CDR3 length is 16 residues. V was pared by 2 bases and J by 8 bases, with 9 bases of the junction left unmatched. The germline V gene encodes CDR1 SGHTA and CDR2 FQGTGA. This CDR3 is CASSLLAGGPAGTQYF. DNA of the CDR3: TGTGCCAGCAGCTTACTAGCGGGGGGCCCAGCTGGTACGCAGTATTTT.

The genes are TRBV18 and TRBJ1-1; 11 nucleotides line up with TRBD1. The V segment lost 3 bases and the J segment 3 bases; nucleotides outside the gene matches: 6. CDR3 length: 16 residues. Per germline, CDR1 KGHSH and CDR2 LQKENI. DNA for the CDR3: TGTGCCAGCTCACCCCGGGACAGGGGGGCCTACACTGAAGCTTTCTTT. Translating gives CASSPRDRGAYTEAFF.

The chain couples TRBV19 to TRBJ2-7; D is undetermined. The CDR3 is 12 amino acids. Trimming removed 5 bases from V and 2 bases from J, with 7 bases in between. The V gene's germline CDR1 is LNHDA and CDR2 SQIVND (reference sequence). In nucleotides, the CDR3 is TGTGCCAGTAGTGAGGTGGCCTACGAGCAGTACTTC. Its protein is CASSEVAYEQYF.

This CDR3 reads CASSRSETPNTEAFF. The CDR3 DNA reads as TGTGCCAGCAGCCGTTCGGAGACGCCGAACACTGAAGCTTTCTTT. This chain links TRBV3-1 (or the pseudogene TRBV3-2) with TRBJ1-1; unclear D gene. Germline CDR1 LGHDT, CDR2 YNNKEL (reference sequence). CDR3 length: 15 amino acids. With 4 bases removed from V and 1 base from J, the gap between germline ends came to 13 bases.

The chain joins TRBV19 to TRBJ2-2; 9 nucleotides line up with TRBD1. This CDR3 contains 15 residues. Trimming cost V 7 bases and J 4 bases; bases outside gene matches: 7. Per germline, CDR1 LNHDA and CDR2 SQIVND (reference sequence). This CDR3 is CASTLDRGGTGELFF. CDR3 bases: TGTGCCAGTACCCTAGACAGGGGGGGCACCGGGGAGCTGTTTTTT. The full variable domain, its missing parts supplied by reference TRBV19 and TRBJ2-2, is DGGITQSPKYLFRKEGQNVTLSCEQNLNHDAMYWYRQDPGQGLRLIYYSQIVNDFQKGDIAEGYSVSREKKESFPLTVTSAQKNPTAFYLCASTLDRGGTGELFFGEGSRLTVL.

The chain is built from TRBV30 and TRBJ1-2; D is unresolved. CDR3 length: 14 residues. Germline loops: CDR1 GTSNPN, CDR2 SVGIG (reference sequence). V lost 2 bases to trimming and J lost 6 bases, with 16 bases between them. CDR3 region: CAWSPSLVGHGYTF. DNA for the CDR3: TGTGCCTGGAGTCCCTCGTTGGTGGGCCATGGCTACACCTTC.

The chain recombines TRBV3-1 (or the pseudogene TRBV3-2) with TRBJ2-2; no definite D call. The ends were cut back, 3 bases at V and 0 bases at J, with 8 bases in the middle. The CDR3 is made up of 15 amino acids. CDR1 and CDR2 (germline): LGHDT, YNNKEL (reference sequence). CDR3 DNA: TGTGCCAGCAGCCATTTGGCGGCGAACACCGGGGAGCTGTTTTTT. This codes for CASSHLAANTGELFF.

The V and J genes are TRBV21-1 and TRBJ2-1; the tabulated D call, TRBD2, remains unverified against the DNA. TRBV21-1 is reported as a pseudogene. CDR3 length equals 16 residues. The CDR3 reads CASSKKGLAVNNEQFF. In DNA, the CDR3 is TGTGCCAGCAGCAAAAAAGGACTAGCGGTTAACAATGAGCAGTTCTTC.

The CDR3 region is CASRLADVHEQFF. The CDR3 DNA reads TGTGCCAGTAGACTAGCGGATGTCCATGAGCAGTTCTTC. This chain connects TRBV19 to TRBJ2-1; 8 bases align to TRBD2. The ends lost 6 bases at V and 8 bases at J; junction bases unmatched: 6. The CDR3 covers 13 residues. Germline V gene sequence: CDR1 LNHDA, CDR2 SQIVND (reference sequence).

The V and J genes are TRBV19 and TRBJ2-1; the D is unclear. Deletions cut 1 base from V and 5 bases from J, with 3 bases between. This CDR3 is built from 12 residues. CDR1 and CDR2 (germline): LNHDA, SQIVND (reference sequence). This CDR3 reads CASSIVDNEQFF. The CDR3 nucleotides read TGTGCCAGTAGTATAGTCGACAATGAGCAGTTCTTC.

The chain carries TRBV6-6 and TRBJ2-2; 8 nucleotides agree with TRBD1. V gave up 7 bases and J gave up 1 base; unmatched junction bases: 8. Germline CDR1 and CDR2: MNHNY and SVGAGI (reference sequence). This CDR3 has 16 amino acids. CDR3 bases: TGTGCCAGCAAGTTTTCCGGACAGGGGAACACCGGGGAGCTGTTTTTT. Encoded protein: CASKFSGQGNTGELFF.

This CDR3 is CASSQDGTGALYNEQFF. For the CDR3, the DNA is TGTGCCAGCAGCCAAGATGGGACAGGGGCACTATACAATGAGCAGTTCTTC. The V and J genes are TRBV4-2 and TRBJ2-1; 10 nucleotides match TRBD1. The CDR3 sequence is 17 residues long. The J segment lost 4 bases and the V segment lost 0 bases, leaving 6 bases of the junction unmatched. The germline V gene encodes CDR1 LGHNA and CDR2 YNFKEQ.